Presented here are 8 T cell receptor beta chains from one specimen sequenced in a study of blood T cells in healthy people across ages. Through a sample-barcoded 5' primer and a J-beta primer mix, a second PCR was run for about 7 to 12 cycles. TCRdb processed the 5' RACE reads anew with MiXCR; each CDR3 protein has one entry. The data contain 1 million or so distinct CDR3 sequences, more than 35% of them singletons. Sequencing used blood. Every receptor here comes from an older woman in good health.

The chain recombines TRBV27 with TRBJ2-1; TRBD1 might be the D (6 bases). Looked up from germline, CDR1 is MNHEY and CDR2 is SMNVEV (reference sequence). Trimming removed 0 bases at V and 14 bases at J, with 23 bases between. The CDR3 covers 16 residues. The CDR3 is CASSLSPPGVRVGEFF. The CDR3 coding sequence is TGTGCCAGCAGTTTATCGCCCCCAGGGGTGAGGGTTGGGGAGTTCTTC.

This chain joins TRBV2 and TRBJ2-7, with a weak D call TRBD1 (6 bases). CDR1 is SNHLY and CDR2 is FYNNEI in the germline V gene. V lost 9 bases and J lost 4, with 19 bases in between. The CDR3 consists of 14 residues. In nucleotides, the CDR3 is TGTGCCAGGTCAGGGGCCGGAGGTCGGTACGAGCAGTACTTC. This encodes CARSGAGGRYEQYF.

A note on this clonotype: A much larger clone is a single base away; this may be a read error. The chain joins TRBV14 to TRBJ1-1; tentatively, D is TRBD1 (5 bases). Germline CDR1 SGHDN, CDR2 FVKESK. The CDR3 has 15 amino acids. The V and J ends lost 4 bases and 3 bases respectively, with 15 bases between them. The CDR3 loop is CASSLIVGLHTEAFF. Written as DNA, the CDR3 is TGTGCCAGCAGCCTTATTGTGGGGCTACACACTGAAGCTTTCTTT.

The rearrangement uses TRBV20-1 and TRBJ2-7, with 9 positions matching TRBD2. V lost 0 bases and J lost 5; bases outside the gene matches: 5. Germline CDR1 reads DFQATT; CDR2 reads SNEGSKA (reference sequence). The length of the CDR3 is 14 residues. CDR3 loop: CSARESGLAHEQYF. The CDR3 nucleotides read TGCAGTGCTAGAGAGTCCGGACTAGCGCACGAGCAGTACTTC.

This rearrangement joins TRBV27 to TRBJ2-5; no clear D. V lost 2 bases and J lost 11, with 15 bases in between. CDR3 length: 13 amino acids. CDR1 MNHEY and CDR2 SMNVEV come from the germline V gene (reference sequence). CDR3 residues: CASSLRPLNEQYF. For the CDR3, the DNA is TGTGCCAGCAGTTTAAGACCTCTCAATGAGCAGTACTTC.

This clonotype was recorded a few times. The chain has TRBV20-1 and TRBJ2-5; 7 positions agree with TRBD2. The CDR3 is 11 amino acids. Trimming removed 2 bases from V and 11 bases from J; junction bases left unmatched: 5. Per germline, CDR1 DFQATT and CDR2 SNEGSKA (reference sequence). The CDR3 sequence: CSARKAGRQYF. The CDR3 DNA reads as TGCAGTGCTAGAAAAGCGGGACGGCAGTACTTC.

In its sample, this clonotype was seen many times. The chain has TRBV27 and TRBJ1-2; possibly TRBD1 for D (6 bases). The CDR3 runs 13 residues. V was clipped by 5 bases and J by 2 bases, with 9 bases between them. Germline V gives CDR1 MNHEY, CDR2 SMNVEV (reference sequence). The CDR3 loop reads CASSPQGNYGYTF. DNA of the CDR3: TGTGCCAGCAGTCCTCAGGGGAACTATGGCTACACCTTC.

The gene calls are TRBV27 and TRBJ2-7; D tentatively fits TRBD1 or TRBD2 (5 bases each). Germline V gene sequence: CDR1 MNHEY, CDR2 SMNVEV (reference sequence). The CDR3 runs 15 residues. Deletions cut 2 bases from V and 3 bases from J, with 14 bases between. The CDR3 coding sequence is TGTGCCAGCAGTTTAACCCCCCGTGGGGGCTACGAGCAGTACTTC. Translation: CASSLTPRGGYEQYF.